The 11 T cell receptor beta chains presented below share a single source sample, sequenced in a study of blood T cell repertoires in COVID-19. Sequenced by immunoSEQ multiplex PCR; TCRdb stores in-frame clones only, minus some. This repertoire shows fewer than 200,000 clones, 65% to 85% found once; its top ten account for roughly 9.5%. Sequencing used peripheral blood. The receptor source for this set is a woman of 80 years or more with active or convalescent COVID-19.

The V gene is TRBV28, the J gene TRBJ2-3, with a tentative D call TRBD2 (7 bases). Germline V gives CDR1 MDHEN, CDR2 SYDVKM. Trimming pared 10 bases from V and 7 bases from J, leaving 15 bases between. This CDR3 contains 12 residues. The CDR3 is CAIKGGANTQYF. The CDR3 DNA sequence: TGTGCCATCAAGGGGGGGGCGAATACGCAGTATTTT.

The chain is built from TRBV2 and TRBJ2-3; 13 bases are a match to TRBD2. Germline CDR1 is SNHLY and CDR2 is FYNNEI. Losses at the gene ends were 4 bases for V and 0 bases for J; bases not matched to a gene: 4. This CDR3 has 17 residues. The CDR3 sequence: CASSGTSGGISTDTQYF. CDR3 sequence (DNA): TGTGCCAGCAGTGGGACTAGCGGGGGTATCAGCACAGATACGCAGTATTTT. Drawing the rest from reference TRBV2 and TRBJ2-3, the complete variable domain is EPEVTQTPSHQVTQMGQEVILRCVPISNHLYFYWYRQILGQKVEFLVSFYNNEISEKSEIFDDQFSVERPDGSNFTLKIRSTKLEDSAMYFCASSGTSGGISTDTQYFGPGTRLTVL.

This clone was observed once. The V gene is TRBV24-1, the J gene TRBJ1-5; no reliable D call. Deletions cut 7 bases from V and 6 bases from J, with 12 bases between. Germline values: CDR1 KGHDR, CDR2 SFDVKD. There are 13 residues in the CDR3. CDR3 sequence reads: CATSKGGGQPQHF. The CDR3 coding sequence is TGTGCCACCAGCAAAGGAGGTGGTCAGCCCCAGCATTTT.

CDR3 coding DNA: TGTGCCAGCAGGGAAGACAGGGTAGGAGGCTACACCTTC. Translation: CASREDRVGGYTF. V is TRBV6-4 and J is TRBJ1-2; 7 bases agree with TRBD1. V dropped 6 bases and J dropped 8; count of bases not matched to a gene: 9. CDR3 length: 13 residues. Germline V CDR1 and CDR2: MRHNA, SNTAGT.

This chain links TRBV18 with TRBJ2-1; 7 nucleotides agree with TRBD1. Trimming took 4 bases from V and 8 from J; bases not matched to a gene: 5. The CDR3 is made up of 13 amino acids. Looked up from germline, CDR1 is KGHSH and CDR2 is LQKENI. This CDR3 reads CASSQIQGDEQFF. DNA of the CDR3: TGTGCCAGCTCACAAATCCAGGGGGATGAGCAGTTCTTC.

Concerning this clone: The same CDR3 arises from other DNA sequences in this sample as well. The V gene is TRBV28, the J gene TRBJ1-2; 7 positions agree with TRBD1. V lost 2 bases to trimming and J lost 6 bases; unmatched junction nucleotides: 3. Germline CDR1 reads MDHEN; CDR2 reads SYDVKM. The CDR3 contains 13 residues. The CDR3 sequence: CASSLRQGNGYTF. The CDR3 DNA reads as TGTGCCAGCAGTTTAAGACAGGGAAATGGCTACACCTTC.

The chain joins TRBV12-3 or TRBV12-4 to TRBJ2-1; tentative D call: TRBD1 (6 bases). This CDR3 is built from 11 residues. V lost 3 bases and J 11 bases, leaving 8 bases between the germline ends. CDR3 coding DNA: TGTGCCAGCAGTTTCGGACAGAAGCAGTTCTTC. This translates into CASSFGQKQFF.

J is TRBJ2-3 and V is TRBV6-5; no clear D. Germline V gives CDR1 MNHEY, CDR2 SVGAGI. V dropped 2 bases and J dropped 0 bases, with 6 bases sitting between them. The CDR3 is 14 amino acids. CDR3: CASSYRTSTDTQYF. The CDR3 bases are TGTGCCAGCAGTTACCGAACTAGCACAGATACGCAGTATTTT.

This rearrangement joins TRBV19 to TRBJ1-5, with TRBD1 matching over 8 bases. Trimming cost V 6 bases and J 0 bases; bases outside gene matches: 13. The CDR3 has 18 residues. Germline CDR1 LNHDA, CDR2 SQIVND (reference sequence). The CDR3 here is CASSFRGPLPYSNQPQHF. DNA of the CDR3: TGTGCCAGTAGCTTCAGGGGGCCCCTTCCTTATAGCAATCAGCCCCAGCATTTT.

The gene calls are TRBV30 and TRBJ2-3, with D maybe TRBD1 (5 bases). The CDR3 has 15 residues. Between the trimmed V and J ends, which lost 4 bases and 0 bases, there was a span of 14 bases. Germline V gene lookup returns CDR1 GTSNPN and CDR2 SVGIG (reference sequence). The CDR3 DNA reads as TGTGCCTGGATTCGTAAAGGGGCAAGCACAGATACGCAGTATTTT. Its translation: CAWIRKGASTDTQYF.

V is TRBV12-3 or TRBV12-4 and J is TRBJ1-1, with a weak D call TRBD1 (5 bases). Trimming removed 6 bases from V and 4 bases from J, with 6 bases in between. The CDR3 has 11 amino acids. CDR3 region: CASRTVTEAFF. In DNA, the CDR3 is TGTGCCAGCAGGACAGTCACTGAAGCTTTCTTT.